This T cell receptor (beta chain) was sequenced during a study of CD8 T cells in ankylosing spondylitis. Study-wide results and limits: It appeared that ankylosing spondylitis blood was characterized by a TCR beta motif of seven or eight highly homologous variants. The authors reported significant enrichment of disease-linked clones in matched ankylosing spondylitis synovial fluid. A subset of motif variants has previously been described in the synovial fluid and blood of reactive arthritis.

Quantitative barcoded 5'-RACE was used to prepare TCR beta libraries. Using its own MiXCR run on the 5' RACE reads, TCRdb lists one record per CDR3 protein. The sample consists of approximately 140,000 distinct CDR3 sequences, about 42% of them appearing once. Per the germline V gene, CDR1 is SGHTA and CDR2 is FQGTGA. CDR3 length: 17 residues. After removal of 2 bases from V and 0 bases from J, the junction contained 8 bases not matched to a gene. Regarding this clonotype: Its antigen is undetermined.

The TCR originated in a male donor with ankylosing spondylitis. The sequencing sample was made of synovial fluid, either unsorted or a sorted T cell fraction (not recorded which). This chain connects TRBV7-3 to TRBJ2-5, with 8 bases that match TRBD2. The CDR3 DNA reads TGTGCCAGCAGCTTAGGGTTCGGGGGGGGGTACCAAGAGACCCAGTACTTC. Translation: CASSLGFGGGYQETQYF.